The sequence of this T cell receptor beta chain was determined in a study of neurological immune-mediated disorders. Study results and limitations: None of the CDR3 amino acid sequences in expanded clones turned up in more than one subject, which points to private repertoires in all groups.

This clonotype occurred many times. Its matching antigen is unknown. V lost 6 bases, J lost 7 bases, and 13 bases lay in between. Germline values: CDR1 MDHEN, CDR2 SYDVKM. This CDR3 region has 12 residues. The sorted libraries drew on about a million T cells that were CD4+ or CD8+. TCRdb reprocessed the 5' RACE reads via MiXCR and lists one record per CDR3 protein. This sample yields 44,000 or so distinct CDR3 sequences, of which about 6% are seen a single time; roughly 0.5% belongs to the top ten. The TCR originated in a woman between 35 and 50 years old in good health. The sample consisted of CD4+ T cells from blood. V and J are TRBV28 and TRBJ2-7; D unresolved. CDR3 protein: CASRTTGREQYF. The DNA of the CDR3 is TGTGCCAGCAGAACGACGGGCCGTGAGCAGTACTTC. Variable domain in full (rest from reference TRBV28 and TRBJ2-7): DVKVTQSSRYLVKRTGEKVFLECVQDMDHENMFWYRQDPGLGLRLIYFSYDVKMKEKGDIPEGYSVSREKKERFSLILESASTNQTSMYLCASRTTGREQYFGPGTRLTVT.